This T cell receptor beta chain was sequenced during a study of Ad26.COV2.S vaccination and SARS-CoV-2 variants. Study-wide background: The COV1001 Ad26.COV2.S trial arm included the donor. Ad26.COV2.S given intramuscularly, once or twice 56 days apart.

Documented treatment: 19 received Ad26.COV2.S at low or high dose, single or two shots; several received placebo; per-sample allocation not given. Sampling took place 63 days after the first vaccine or placebo injection. Some clones are missing from TCRdb's copy, which holds only in-frame ones; the method was immunoSEQ multiplex PCR. This table holds 450,000 to 550,000 clones, roughly 89% found once. A remark on this clone: Its antigen is currently unknown.

Study outcomes and limitations: Researchers reported similar non-spike TCR breadth in vaccine and placebo recipients. Ad26.COV2.S recipients had broader spike-specific TCRs (P = 0.0014).

The sequence came from a person between 18 and 65 years old who received the Ad26.COV2.S COVID-19 vaccine or a placebo. Source: peripheral blood, taken in a trial of Ad26.COV2.S vaccine versus placebo.

CDR3 coding DNA: TGTGCCACCCGGGACAACAATCAGCCCCAGCATTTT. It codes for CATRDNNQPQHF. V and J are TRBV10-3 and TRBJ1-5; a weak D match, TRBD1 (6 bases). CDR1 and CDR2 from the germline V gene are ENHRY and SYGVKD. CDR3 length: 12 amino acids. Trimming stripped 10 bases from V and 3 bases from J, with 10 bases between.